The 18 T cell receptor beta chains below were found in one sample sequenced in a study of blood T cell repertoires in COVID-19. Assay used: immunoSEQ multiplex PCR; TCRdb lists only in-frame clones, some missing. The sample holds 210,000 or so clones, more than 70% seen once. The sequencing sample was made of PBMCs or T cells enriched from blood (not recorded which). The receptors come from a man aged 30-40 years with acute COVID-19.

J is TRBJ2-5 and V is TRBV19, with D tentatively TRBD1 (6 bases). The CDR3 is made up of 14 amino acids. The germline CDR1 and CDR2 sequences are LNHDA and SQIVND (reference sequence). The V and J ends lost 3 bases and 3 bases respectively, with 11 bases between them. This CDR3 reads CASSITWTEETQYF. CDR3 nucleotide sequence: TGTGCCAGTAGTATTACGTGGACAGAAGAGACCCAGTACTTC.

A remark on this clone: The same CDR3 can be traced to other DNA sequences in this sample. The gene calls are TRBV19 and TRBJ2-7; 10 bases are a match to TRBD1. Germline lookup yields CDR1 LNHDA and CDR2 SQIVND (reference sequence). V dropped 5 bases and J dropped 2; count of bases not matched to a gene: 3. The CDR3 spans 14 residues. The CDR3 DNA is TGTGCCAGTAGTCCAGGACAGGGGGCCTACGAGCAGTACTTC. As protein: CASSPGQGAYEQYF.

The chain joins TRBV12-5 to TRBJ1-5; D remains unclear. The length of the CDR3 is 12 residues. The V and J ends lost 1 base and 5 bases respectively, with 3 bases between them. Germline CDR1 is LGHNT and CDR2 is FRNRAP. DNA for the CDR3: TGTGCTAGTGGTTTGGCGGATCAGCCCCAGCATTTT. It codes for CASGLADQPQHF.

This chain joins TRBV7-9 and TRBJ1-2, with D tentatively TRBD1 (5 bases). From germline, CDR1 is SEHNR and CDR2 FQNEAQ (reference sequence). The CDR3 has 13 residues. The V and J ends lost 0 bases and 7 bases respectively, with 9 bases between them. The CDR3 sequence: CASSLAGGGGYTF. As DNA, the CDR3 is TGTGCCAGCAGCTTAGCCGGGGGAGGTGGCTACACCTTC.

The V call is TRBV11-3, the J call TRBJ1-1; no firm D call. The CDR3 totals 14 residues. V shed 1 base and J shed 4 bases, with 10 bases lying between them. Germline V gives CDR1 SGHNT, CDR2 YENEEA. The CDR3: CASSLGSGTTEAFF. The CDR3 region has the DNA TGTGCCAGCAGCTTAGGCTCGGGTACCACTGAAGCTTTCTTT. Full variable domain (outside the CDR3, taken from reference TRBV11-3 and TRBJ1-1): EAGVVQSPRYKIIEKKQPVAFWCNPISGHNTLYWYLQNLGQGPELLIRYENEEAVDDSQLPKDRFSAERLKGVDSTLKIQPAELGDSAVYLCASSLGSGTTEAFFGQGTRLTVV.

The rearrangement uses TRBV9 and TRBJ2-1; 15 bases line up with TRBD2. The CDR3 has 15 amino acids. Germline V gives CDR1 SGDLS, CDR2 YYNGEE. Unmatched junction bases numbered 3, after V lost 4 bases and J lost 7 bases. The CDR3 loop is CASSPGLAGGNEQFF. Here the CDR3 DNA reads TGTGCCAGCAGCCCGGGACTAGCGGGGGGTAATGAGCAGTTCTTC.

V gene TRBV27 combines with J gene TRBJ2-3; 9 positions match TRBD2. Germline CDR1 MNHEY, CDR2 SMNVEV (reference sequence). The CDR3 extends over 17 amino acids. V was pared by 6 bases and J by 6 bases, with 16 bases of the junction left unmatched. The CDR3 loop is CASSRGGLAGLTDTQYF. The DNA of the CDR3 is TGTGCCAGCAGCCGCGGGGGGCTAGCGGGGCTCACGGATACGCAGTATTTT.

The rearrangement joins TRBV7-3 to TRBJ2-3, with a weak D call TRBD2 (6 bases). CDR1 is SGHTA and CDR2 is FQGTGA in the germline V gene. The V end lost 6 bases, the J end lost 6 bases, and 13 bases lay between the germline ends. The CDR3 runs 13 residues. This chain's CDR3 is CASSHGGKDTQYF. The CDR3 DNA is TGTGCCAGCAGTCATGGAGGGAAGGATACGCAGTATTTT.

This clone was recorded a few times. The chain links TRBV11-2 to TRBJ1-2; D may be TRBD1 (6 bases). This CDR3 has 14 residues. Germline V gene lookup returns CDR1 SGHAT and CDR2 FQNNGV. Trimming removed 7 bases from V and 6 bases from J, with 18 bases in between. CDR3 amino acids: CASTHTGSKDGYTF. CDR3 nucleotide sequence: TGTGCCAGCACTCACACAGGGTCGAAGGATGGCTACACCTTC.

This clone was detected only a few times. V usage is TRBV29-1 and J usage is TRBJ2-7, with 7 bases fitting TRBD2. V shed 6 bases and J 7 bases; nucleotides not matched to a gene: 6. CDR3 size: 11 residues. CDR1 SQVTM and CDR2 ANQGSEA come from the germline V gene. The CDR3 is CSVRGGLEQYF. CDR3 DNA sequence: TGCAGCGTGCGGGGAGGGTTAGAGCAGTACTTC.

This chain connects TRBV27 to TRBJ1-6; D call uncertain. The CDR3 is 16 residues long. Germline assignment: CDR1 MNHEY and CDR2 SMNVEV (reference sequence). Trimming shortened V by 4 bases and J by 4 bases, and 14 bases separated the two germline ends. In DNA, the CDR3 is TGTGCCAGCAGTTCATTAACAGTGTTATATAATTCACCCCTCCACTTT. It yields the protein CASSSLTVLYNSPLHF.

This chain joins TRBV5-1 and TRBJ2-4; 7 bases agree with TRBD1. CDR1 is SGHRS and CDR2 is YFSETQ in the germline V gene. V trimming: 4 bases; J trimming: 9 bases; junction bases outside the gene matches: 4. The CDR3 runs to 12 residues. This CDR3 is CASSTGEGIQYF. CDR3 sequence (DNA): TGCGCCAGCAGCACAGGGGAAGGCATTCAGTACTTC.

The CDR3 DNA reads TGTGCCAGCGCATCAGGGACAGGGAATTCCGGGGAGCTGTTTTTT. Amino acids: CASASGTGNSGELFF. The gene calls are TRBV19 and TRBJ2-2, with 9 bases that match TRBD1. The CDR3 totals 15 residues. Germline V gives CDR1 LNHDA, CDR2 SQIVND (reference sequence). Unmatched junction bases numbered 11, after V lost 9 bases and J lost 6 bases. The full variable domain, rest sourced from reference TRBV19 and TRBJ2-2, is DGGITQSPKYLFRKEGQNVTLSCEQNLNHDAMYWYRQDPGQGLRLIYYSQIVNDFQKGDIAEGYSVSREKKESFPLTVTSAQKNPTAFYLCASASGTGNSGELFFGEGSRLTVL.

V is TRBV19 and J is TRBJ1-1; weak D call: TRBD1 (5 bases). The germline V gene has CDR1 LNHDA and CDR2 SQIVND (reference sequence). Trimming removed 6 bases at V and 3 bases at J, with 17 bases between. This CDR3 region has 15 residues. This chain's CDR3 is CASSSLGGRYTEAFF. As DNA, the CDR3 is TGTGCCAGTAGCTCCTTGGGGGGGAGGTACACTGAAGCTTTCTTT.

This clone was seen at least ten times. The chain employs TRBV11-1 and TRBJ1-2, with TRBD1 matching over 10 bases. This CDR3 is built from 13 residues. V lost 3 bases to trimming and J lost 10 bases; unmatched junction nucleotides: 5. Per the germline V gene, CDR1 is SGHAT and CDR2 is FQDESV (reference sequence). The CDR3 DNA follows: TGTGCCAGCAGCTTCCGGGACAGGGGTCCCTACACCTTC. This translates into CASSFRDRGPYTF.

CDR3 DNA: TGTGCCAGTTGGACAGAAATGAACACTGAAGCTTTCTTT. Translation: CASWTEMNTEAFF. The chain joins TRBV7-9 to TRBJ1-1; D perhaps matches TRBD1 (6 bases). Per the germline V gene, CDR1 is SEHNR and CDR2 is FQNEAQ (reference sequence). The CDR3 consists of 13 residues. The V end lost 9 bases, the J end lost 0 bases, and 11 bases lay between the germline ends.

A few counts support this clone. The chain couples TRBV27 to TRBJ1-1, with TRBD1 identical over 7 bases. V shed 2 bases, J shed 0 bases, and the junction held 6 bases outside the gene matches. Germline V lookup: CDR1 MNHEY, CDR2 SMNVEV (reference sequence). There are 16 residues in the CDR3. CDR3 region: CASSLEGGRMNTEAFF. CDR3 nucleotides: TGTGCCAGCAGTTTAGAAGGGGGCAGGATGAACACTGAAGCTTTCTTT.

This clone turned up a few times. The gene calls are TRBV7-2 and TRBJ2-1, with a weak D call TRBD1 (6 bases). Trimming shortened V by 4 bases and J by 11 bases, and 15 bases separated the two germline ends. This CDR3 comprises 13 residues. Germline V gene lookup returns CDR1 SGHTA and CDR2 FQGNSA. CDR3 residues: CASSSTGTTQQFF. The CDR3 DNA reads TGTGCCAGCAGCTCAACCGGGACAACCCAGCAGTTCTTC.